This TCR beta chain originates from a study of radiotherapy plus CTLA-4 blockade in lung cancer. Study information: There were objective responses in 15% to 20% of patients, and over 25% had disease control. The study's findings and limits: The best predictor of response was reported to be early blood T cell clone dynamics, with interferon-beta.

Generated by immunoSEQ multiplex PCR, the TCRdb table keeps only in-frame clones and is missing some. The data contain 45,000 or so clones, around 69% of them seen just once; the ten biggest clones take up approximately 8.8%. This CDR3 is 14 amino acids long. Germline values: CDR1 WSHSY, CDR2 SAAADI. V lost 3 bases, J lost 4 bases, and 11 bases lay in between. Details on this clone: Its antigen is currently unknown.

The source was peripheral blood, collected from a patient treated with radiotherapy plus ipilimumab. The V call is TRBV10-2, the J call TRBJ2-3, with D perhaps matching TRBD2 (5 bases). The source of this sequence is a human donor with non-small cell lung cancer who had stable disease on radiotherapy plus ipilimumab. Here the CDR3 reads CASSDRGGADTQYF. In nucleotides, the CDR3 is TGCGCCAGCAGTGATCGCGGAGGAGCAGATACGCAGTATTTT.